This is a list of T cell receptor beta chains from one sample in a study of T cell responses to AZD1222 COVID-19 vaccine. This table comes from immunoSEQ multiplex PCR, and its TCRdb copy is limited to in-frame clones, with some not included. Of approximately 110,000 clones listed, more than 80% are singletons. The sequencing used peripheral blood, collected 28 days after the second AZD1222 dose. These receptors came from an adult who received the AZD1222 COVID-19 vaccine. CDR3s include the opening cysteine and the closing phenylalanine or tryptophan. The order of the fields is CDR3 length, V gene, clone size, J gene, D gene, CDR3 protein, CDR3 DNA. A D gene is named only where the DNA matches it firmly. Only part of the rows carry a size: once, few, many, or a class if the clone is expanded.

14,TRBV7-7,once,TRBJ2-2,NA,CATRWGHNTGELFF,TGTGCCACCCGATGGGGACATAACACCGGGGAGCTGTTTTTT
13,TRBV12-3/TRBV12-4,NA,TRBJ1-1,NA,CASRKASWAEAFF,TGTGCCAGCAGAAAGGCGTCTTGGGCTGAAGCTTTCTTT
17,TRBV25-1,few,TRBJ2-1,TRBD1,CASSDNRGQSSYNEQFF,TGTGCCAGCAGTGACAACAGGGGCCAGAGCTCCTACAATGAGCAGTTCTTC
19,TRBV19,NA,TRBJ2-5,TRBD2,CASSMGPSGGLWYQETQYF,TGTGCCAGTAGTATGGGTCCTAGCGGGGGACTATGGTACCAAGAGACCCAGTACTTC
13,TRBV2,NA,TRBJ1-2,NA,CASRPDSPYGYTF,TGTGCCAGCAGACCCGACAGCCCCTATGGCTACACCTTC
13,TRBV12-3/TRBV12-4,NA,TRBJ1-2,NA,CASRRRGKGGYTF,TGTGCCAGCAGGCGAAGGGGTAAGGGTGGCTACACCTTC
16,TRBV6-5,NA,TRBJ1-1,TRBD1,CASSYSRQGRNGEAFF,TGTGCCAGCAGTTACTCCAGACAGGGAAGAAATGGTGAAGCTTTCTTT
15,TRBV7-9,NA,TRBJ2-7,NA,CASSPSGTNTYEQYF,TGTGCCAGCAGCCCCTCCGGGACGAATACCTACGAGCAGTACTTC
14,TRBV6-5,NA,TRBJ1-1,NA,CASDLTGGNTEAFF,TGTGCCAGCGACCTGACAGGAGGCAACACTGAAGCTTTCTTT
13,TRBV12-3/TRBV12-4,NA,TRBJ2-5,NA,CASTSRGRETQYF,TGTGCCAGCACCTCACGGGGGAGGGAGACCCAGTACTTC
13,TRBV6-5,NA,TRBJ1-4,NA,CASSSGPEEKLFF,TGTGCCAGCAGTTCGGGACCTGAGGAAAAACTGTTTTTT
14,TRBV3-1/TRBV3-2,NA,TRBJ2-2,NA,CASSQEVVGGELFF,TGTGCCAGCAGCCAAGAAGTGGTAGGCGGGGAGCTGTTTTTT
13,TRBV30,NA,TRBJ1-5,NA,CAWSVQGDQPQHF,TGTGCCTGGAGTGTACAAGGGGACCAGCCCCAGCATTTT
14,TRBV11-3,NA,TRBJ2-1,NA,CASSFQTAYNEQFF,TGTGCCAGCAGCTTCCAGACAGCCTACAATGAGCAGTTCTTC
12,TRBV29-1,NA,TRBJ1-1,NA,CSVVSGGTEAFF,TGCAGCGTTGTGTCGGGGGGCACTGAAGCTTTCTTT
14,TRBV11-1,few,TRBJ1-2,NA,CASSLGRASGGYTF,TGTGCCAGCAGCCTAGGACGGGCCTCTGGTGGCTACACCTTC
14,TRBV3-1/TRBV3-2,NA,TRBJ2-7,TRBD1,CASSPRQGTAEQYF,TGTGCCAGCAGCCCTAGACAGGGCACTGCCGAGCAGTACTTC
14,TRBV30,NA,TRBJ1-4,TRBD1,CAWSPGQGDEKLFF,TGTGCCTGGTCCCCGGGACAGGGAGATGAAAAACTGTTTTTT
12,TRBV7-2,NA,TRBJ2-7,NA,CASSPSSYEQYF,TGTGCCAGCAGCCCTAGCTCCTACGAGCAGTACTTC
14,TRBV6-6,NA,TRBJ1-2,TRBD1,CASSSPGQDDGYTF,TGTGCCAGCAGTTCCCCGGGACAGGATGATGGCTACACCTTC
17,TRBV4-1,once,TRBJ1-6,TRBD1,CASSQEGDRVDNSPLHF,TGCGCCAGCAGCCAAGAAGGGGACAGGGTGGATAATTCACCCCTCCACTTT
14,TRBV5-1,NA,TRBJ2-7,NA,CASSAFGATYEQYF,TGCGCCAGCAGCGCCTTCGGGGCCACCTACGAGCAGTACTTC
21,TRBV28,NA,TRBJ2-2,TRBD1,CASTSPPPGQGFYLSPGELFF,TGTGCCAGCACCTCCCCCCCACCGGGACAGGGGTTTTATCTTAGTCCCGGGGAGCTGTTTTTT
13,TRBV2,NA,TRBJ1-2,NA,CASSEGRRGGYTF,TGTGCCAGCAGCGAAGGACGCCGAGGGGGCTACACCTTC
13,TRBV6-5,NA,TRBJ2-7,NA,CASTQDSLIPSYF,TGTGCCAGCACCCAGGACAGTCTCATCCCCTCTTACTTC
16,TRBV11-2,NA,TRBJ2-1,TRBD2,CASSLQSSGGRTEQFF,TGTGCCAGCAGCTTGCAAAGCAGCGGGGGACGGACTGAGCAGTTCTTC
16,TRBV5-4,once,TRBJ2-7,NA,CASSLTGQGVTYEQYF,TGTGCCAGCAGCTTGACGGGGCAGGGAGTCACCTACGAGCAGTACTTC
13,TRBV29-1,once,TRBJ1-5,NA,CSVAGDVNQPQHF,TGCAGCGTTGCAGGGGACGTCAATCAGCCCCAGCATTTT
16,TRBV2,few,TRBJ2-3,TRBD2,CASSEFSGGYTDTQYF,TGTGCCAGCAGTGAATTTAGCGGGGGTTACACAGATACGCAGTATTTT
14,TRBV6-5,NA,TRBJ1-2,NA,CASSQTESNYGYTF,TGTGCCAGCAGCCAAACGGAGAGTAACTATGGCTACACCTTC
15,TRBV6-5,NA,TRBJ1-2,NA,CASSSQGGRDYGYTF,TGTGCCAGCAGTTCCCAGGGTGGGCGAGACTATGGCTACACCTTC
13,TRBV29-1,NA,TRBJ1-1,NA,CSVVLGGPPEAFF,TGCAGCGTTGTCTTAGGGGGACCTCCTGAAGCTTTCTTT
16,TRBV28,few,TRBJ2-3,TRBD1,CASSSTGTGSTDTQYF,TGTGCCAGCAGTTCTACCGGGACAGGGAGCACAGATACGCAGTATTTT
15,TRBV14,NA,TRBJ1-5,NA,CASTSQGHNHRPQHF,TGTGCCAGCACTTCACAGGGCCACAACCATCGACCCCAGCATTTT
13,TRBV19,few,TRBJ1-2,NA,CASSIFMGIGYTF,TGTGCCAGTAGTATTTTTATGGGGATCGGCTACACCTTC
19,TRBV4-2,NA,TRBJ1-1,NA,CASSQAPDRLVRGTTEAFF,TGTGCCAGCAGCCAGGCCCCTGACAGGCTGGTTCGAGGTACCACTGAAGCTTTCTTT
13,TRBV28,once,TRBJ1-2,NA,CASSPGVRYGYTF,TGTGCCAGCAGCCCAGGGGTGCGCTATGGCTACACCTTC
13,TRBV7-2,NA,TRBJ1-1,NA,CASSFLGDQKAFF,TGTGCCAGCAGCTTCCTAGGGGATCAAAAAGCTTTCTTT
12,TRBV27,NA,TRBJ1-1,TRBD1,CASLGDREKAFF,TGTGCCAGCCTCGGGGACAGGGAAAAAGCTTTCTTT
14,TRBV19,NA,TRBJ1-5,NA,CASSRAARDQPQHF,TGTGCCAGTAGTCGTGCGGCGAGGGATCAGCCCCAGCATTTT
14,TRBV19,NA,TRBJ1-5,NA,CASSIRLYNQPQHF,TGTGCCAGTAGTATAAGGTTATACAATCAGCCCCAGCATTTT
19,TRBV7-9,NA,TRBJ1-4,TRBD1,CASSSPGQGDSLTNEKLFF,TGTGCCAGCAGCTCCCCCGGACAGGGGGACTCGCTCACTAATGAAAAACTGTTTTTT
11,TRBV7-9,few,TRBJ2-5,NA,CASSREETQYF,TGTGCCAGCAGTAGAGAAGAGACCCAGTACTTC
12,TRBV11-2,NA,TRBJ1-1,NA,CASSFVNTEAFF,TGTGCCAGCAGCTTTGTGAACACTGAAGCTTTCTTT
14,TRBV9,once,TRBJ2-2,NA,CASSPRPGPGELFF,TGTGCCAGCAGCCCCCGTCCGGGTCCCGGGGAGCTGTTTTTT
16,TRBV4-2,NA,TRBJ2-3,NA,CASSQDWRRGTDTQYF,TGTGCCAGCAGCCAAGACTGGAGGCGGGGCACAGATACGCAGTATTTT